The TCR beta chain described here comes from a study of T-cell memory formation after mild COVID-19. Points from the study as a whole: CD4+ clones that contracted lay mainly in CM and EM; CD8+ ones lay in EMRA. Within pre-infection memory, some responding clones were found, suggesting cross-reactive memory joined.

As concerns this clonotype: The target antigen is unknown.

Between the trimmed V and J ends, which lost 3 bases and 4 bases, there was a span of 15 bases. CDR3 length equals 15 residues. Germline V gene data show CDR1 as SGDLS and CDR2 as YYNGEE. Via MiXCR, TCRdb re-called the 5' RACE reads, giving one row per CDR3 protein. Among about 430,000 distinct CDR3 sequences, about 20% were seen once, and the ten largest hold under 25%. This clonotype was sampled from a man in his late teens or twenties who had mild COVID-19 (a few samples of this study predate the infection). Cell type and time point are not known. V and J are TRBV9 and TRBJ2-3; D unresolved. Sequencing was done on a sample of PBMCs or a T cell subset sorted from them (not recorded which). CDR3 DNA: TGTGCCAGCAGCGGTGGACCTTGGGCGGCAGATACGCAGTATTTT. The encoded protein is CASSGGPWAADTQYF.